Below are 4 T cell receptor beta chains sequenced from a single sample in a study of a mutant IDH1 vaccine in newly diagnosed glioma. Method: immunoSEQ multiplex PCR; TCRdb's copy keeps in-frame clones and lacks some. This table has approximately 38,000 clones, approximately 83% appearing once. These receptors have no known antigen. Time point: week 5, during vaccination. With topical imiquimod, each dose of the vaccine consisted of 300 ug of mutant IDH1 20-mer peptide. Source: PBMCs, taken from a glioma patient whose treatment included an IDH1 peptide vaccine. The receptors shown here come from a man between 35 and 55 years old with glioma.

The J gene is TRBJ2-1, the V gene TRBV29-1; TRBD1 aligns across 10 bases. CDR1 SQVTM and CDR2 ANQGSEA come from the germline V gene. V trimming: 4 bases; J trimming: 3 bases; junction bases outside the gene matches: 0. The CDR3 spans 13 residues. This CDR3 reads CSVGTGGYNEQFF. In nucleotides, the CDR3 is TGCAGCGTTGGGACAGGGGGCTACAATGAGCAGTTCTTC.

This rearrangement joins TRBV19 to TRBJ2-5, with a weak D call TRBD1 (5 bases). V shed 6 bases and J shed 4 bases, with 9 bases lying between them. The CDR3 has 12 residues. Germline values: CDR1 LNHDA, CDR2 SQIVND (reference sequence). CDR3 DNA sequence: TGTGCCAGTAGCCAGGGCGGAGAGACCCAGTACTTC. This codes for CASSQGGETQYF.

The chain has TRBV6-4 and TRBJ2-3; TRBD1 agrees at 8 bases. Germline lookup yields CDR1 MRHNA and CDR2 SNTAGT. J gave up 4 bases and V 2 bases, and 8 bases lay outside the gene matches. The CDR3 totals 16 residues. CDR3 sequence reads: CASSDGGGQGSDTQYF. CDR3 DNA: TGTGCCAGCAGTGACGGAGGTGGACAGGGATCAGATACGCAGTATTTT.

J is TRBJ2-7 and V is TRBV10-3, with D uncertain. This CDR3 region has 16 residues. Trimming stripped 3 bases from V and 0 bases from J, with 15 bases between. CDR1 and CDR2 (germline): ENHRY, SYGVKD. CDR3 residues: CAISDRLQTSSYEQYF. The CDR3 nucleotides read TGTGCCATCAGTGATAGATTACAGACGAGCTCCTACGAGCAGTACTTC.